What follows are 9 T cell receptor beta chains derived from one specimen sequenced in a study of blood T cell repertoires in COVID-19. Measured with immunoSEQ multiplex PCR; TCRdb has only the in-frame clones, and not every one. The data show about 120,000 clones, over 60% seen once. The sample comprised peripheral blood. Receptors were obtained from a woman aged 70-85 years with acute or convalescent COVID-19.

J is TRBJ1-2 and V is TRBV12-3 or TRBV12-4; D remains unclear. Trimming left V 2 bases short and J 5 bases short, with 9 bases between. This CDR3 is built from 13 residues. CDR3 in amino acids: CASSLRDGYGYTF. For the CDR3, the DNA is TGTGCCAGCAGTTTACGGGATGGGTATGGCTACACCTTC.

In its sample, this clone was seen once. For the CDR3, the DNA is TGTGCCAGCAGTTACTCGGATAGCGGGGGGGCTGGAGATACGCAGTATTTT. Encoded protein: CASSYSDSGGAGDTQYF. J is TRBJ2-3 and V is TRBV6-2 or TRBV6-3; 11 nucleotides match TRBD2. Germline V gene data show CDR1 as MNHEY and CDR2 as SVGEGT. The CDR3 has 17 amino acids. V lost 0 bases and J lost 5; bases outside the gene matches: 7.

The CDR3 region is CASRRTGGDTGELFF. CDR3 sequence (DNA): TGTGCCAGCAGGAGGACAGGGGGAGACACCGGGGAGCTGTTTTTT. The J gene is TRBJ2-2, the V gene TRBV7-2; 10 nucleotides line up with TRBD1. Germline values: CDR1 SGHTA, CDR2 FQGNSA. The CDR3 covers 15 residues. V shed 6 bases and J 3 bases; nucleotides not matched to a gene: 4.

J is TRBJ1-5 and V is TRBV19; D is possibly TRBD1 (5 bases). Germline V gene data show CDR1 as LNHDA and CDR2 as SQIVND (reference sequence). V was shortened by 3 bases and J by 2 bases, with 14 bases between the two germline ends. The CDR3 extends over 16 amino acids. The CDR3 sequence: CASSIRAAGGNQPQHF. As DNA, the CDR3 is TGTGCCAGTAGTATTAGGGCCGCGGGGGGCAATCAGCCCCAGCATTTT.

V usage is TRBV19 and J usage is TRBJ2-5; TRBD2 matches 9 bases. CDR1 is LNHDA and CDR2 is SQIVND in the germline V gene (reference sequence). The CDR3 runs to 14 residues. The J segment lost 4 bases and the V segment lost 4 bases, leaving 4 bases of the junction unmatched. CDR3 DNA sequence: TGTGCCAGTAGTAGAACGACTAGCGGAGAGACCCAGTACTTC. Translation: CASSRTTSGETQYF.

The chain recombines TRBV13 with TRBJ1-6, with 7 bases matching TRBD1. Germline trimming cut 1 base from V and 7 bases from J; bases unmatched to any gene: 19. Germline CDR1 and CDR2: PRHDT and FYEKMQ (reference sequence). The CDR3 totals 20 residues. The CDR3 DNA reads TGTGCCAGCAGCTTAGCCACTGACTATTCCTTGACAGGGAAGAATTCACCCCTCCACTTT. Amino acid sequence: CASSLATDYSLTGKNSPLHF.

The V and J genes are TRBV6-5 and TRBJ1-5; TRBD1 aligns across 7 bases. The CDR3 extends over 15 amino acids. Germline trimming cut 5 bases from V and 1 base from J; bases unmatched to any gene: 5. Germline V CDR1 and CDR2: MNHEY, SVGAGI. The CDR3 spells CASSHRGGSNQPQHF. Here the CDR3 DNA reads TGTGCCAGCAGTCACAGGGGTGGAAGCAATCAGCCCCAGCATTTT.

The chain joins TRBV9 to TRBJ2-5; 8 nucleotides match TRBD1. The CDR3 length is 13 residues. The V and J ends lost 4 bases and 5 bases, in that order; junction bases with no gene match: 4. Germline lookup yields CDR1 SGDLS and CDR2 YYNGEE. CDR3 sequence (DNA): TGTGCCAGCAGCCCGGGGACAGGCGAGACCCAGTACTTC. Protein: CASSPGTGETQYF.

The chain employs TRBV19 and TRBJ2-6, with 8 bases matching TRBD1. With 9 bases clipped from V and 0 bases from J, the junction kept 7 bases outside the gene matches. Per the germline V gene, CDR1 is LNHDA and CDR2 is SQIVND (reference sequence). There are 16 residues in the CDR3. The CDR3 nucleotides are TGTGCCAGCAGGGACAGGAGGATCTCTGGGGCCAACGTCCTGACTTTC. Its translation is CASRDRRISGANVLTF.